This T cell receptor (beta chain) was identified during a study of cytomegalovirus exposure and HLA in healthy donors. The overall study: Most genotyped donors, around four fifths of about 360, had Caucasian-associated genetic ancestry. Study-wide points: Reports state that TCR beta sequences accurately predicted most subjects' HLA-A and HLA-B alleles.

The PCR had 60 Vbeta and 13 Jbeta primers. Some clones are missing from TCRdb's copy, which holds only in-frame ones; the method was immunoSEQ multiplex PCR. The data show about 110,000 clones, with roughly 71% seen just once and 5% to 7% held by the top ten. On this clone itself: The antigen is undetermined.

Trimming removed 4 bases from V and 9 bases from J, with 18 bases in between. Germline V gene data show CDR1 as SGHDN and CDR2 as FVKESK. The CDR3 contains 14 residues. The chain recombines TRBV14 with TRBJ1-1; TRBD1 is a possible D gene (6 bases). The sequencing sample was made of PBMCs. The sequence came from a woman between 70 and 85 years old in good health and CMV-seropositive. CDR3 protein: CASSPRWGQVKAFF. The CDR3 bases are TGTGCCAGCAGCCCACGTTGGGGGCAGGTGAAAGCTTTCTTT.